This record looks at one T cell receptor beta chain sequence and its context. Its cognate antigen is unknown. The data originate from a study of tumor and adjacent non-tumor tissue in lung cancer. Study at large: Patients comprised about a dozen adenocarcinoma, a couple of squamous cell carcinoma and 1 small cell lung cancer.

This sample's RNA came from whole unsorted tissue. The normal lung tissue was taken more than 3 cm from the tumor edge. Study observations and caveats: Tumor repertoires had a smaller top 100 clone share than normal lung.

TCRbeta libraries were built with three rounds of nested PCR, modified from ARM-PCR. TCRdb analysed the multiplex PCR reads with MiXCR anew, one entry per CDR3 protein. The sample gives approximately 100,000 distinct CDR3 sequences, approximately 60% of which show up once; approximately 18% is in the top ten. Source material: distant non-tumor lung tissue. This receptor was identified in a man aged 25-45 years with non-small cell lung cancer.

CDR3 sequence (DNA): TGCAGCGTCGACTCCCGGACTAGTTCTTACGAGCAGTACTTC. Its translation: CSVDSRTSSYEQYF. V usage is TRBV29-1 and J usage is TRBJ2-7; 7 bases match TRBD2. V lost 6 bases, J lost 4 bases, and 12 bases stayed unmatched. CDR3 length equals 14 residues. From germline, CDR1 is SQVTM and CDR2 ANQGSEA.